The clone carrying this TCR beta chain was recorded once. Its antigen is as yet unknown. This sample was taken from a study of metastatic and nonmetastatic thyroid tumors. Study-wide context: Repertoire comparisons spanned blood and tumor or nodule tissue from malignant and benign thyroid patients. Study outcomes and limitations: Significantly higher TCR beta diversity was reportedly seen in malignant thyroid tumors than benign nodules, in blood and tumor.

Via MiXCR, TCRdb re-called the PCR reads. The table shows around 25,000 clones, with roughly 13% occurring only once. Thyroid surgery had not been preceded by any treatment in any patient. The source of this sequence is a female donor with papillary thyroid cancer or a benign thyroid nodule (not recorded which). Some clones in this sample may be carry-over from other donors' samples. Material: blood.

For the CDR3, the DNA is TGTGCCTGGAGTGTTTCGACAGGGTACTATGGCTACACCTTC. Its translation is CAWSVSTGYYGYTF. This rearrangement joins TRBV30 to TRBJ1-2, with 7 nucleotides matching TRBD1. CDR1 and CDR2 (germline): GTSNPN, SVGIG (reference sequence). V gave up 0 bases and J gave up 3 bases; unmatched junction bases: 4. The CDR3 consists of 14 residues.